The 10 T cell receptor beta chains below were found in one sample sequenced in a study of CD8 T cells in ankylosing spondylitis. TCRdb re-called the 5' RACE reads with MiXCR, one entry per CDR3 protein. The table has 150,000 or so distinct CDR3 sequences, around a third seen once. Sequencing used synovial fluid, either unsorted or a sorted T cell fraction (not recorded which). The receptors derive from a male donor with ankylosing spondylitis.

The chain carries TRBV20-1 and TRBJ1-2; no definite D call. CDR1 is DFQATT, CDR2 SNEGSKA, per germline (reference sequence). The V gene lost 0 bases and the J gene lost 0 bases, with 8 bases spanning the gap. This CDR3 region has 14 residues. CDR3 sequence: CSARDPQSNYGYTF. The DNA for the CDR3 is TGCAGTGCTAGAGATCCCCAGTCTAACTATGGCTACACCTTC.

The CDR3: CSAAGGNQPQHF. CDR3 coding DNA: TGCAGTGCTGCAGGGGGGAATCAGCCCCAGCATTTT. This rearrangement joins TRBV20-1 to TRBJ1-5, with TRBD1 matching over 7 bases. CDR1 DFQATT and CDR2 SNEGSKA come from the germline V gene (reference sequence). Trimming cost V 5 bases and J 4 bases; bases outside gene matches: 2. The CDR3 is 12 residues long.

The rearrangement uses TRBV6-1 and TRBJ1-2, with D tentatively TRBD1 (6 bases). The CDR3 is 14 amino acids. V lost 8 bases and J lost 8, with 21 bases in between. CDR1 and CDR2 from the germline V gene are MNHNS and SASEGT. The CDR3 sequence is CASGQQGVRGGYTF. The CDR3 DNA sequence: TGTGCCAGCGGACAACAGGGCGTCCGGGGGGGCTACACCTTC.

The gene calls are TRBV20-1 and TRBJ2-1; 12 nucleotides align to TRBD2. The CDR3 loop spans 16 amino acids. Per the germline V gene, CDR1 is DFQATT and CDR2 is SNEGSKA (reference sequence). Germline trimming cut 5 bases from V and 4 bases from J; bases unmatched to any gene: 9. DNA of the CDR3: TGCAGTGCTCCTATGCCTGGGACTAGCGGGTACAATGAGCAGTTCTTC. Translating it yields CSAPMPGTSGYNEQFF.

This clonotype was seen more than once but under ten times. The chain carries TRBV9 and TRBJ1-4, with TRBD1 identical over 7 bases. This CDR3 has 17 amino acids. J was trimmed by 8 bases and V by 7 bases; bases with no gene match: 20. Germline lookup yields CDR1 SGDLS and CDR2 YYNGEE. CDR3 nucleotides: TGTGCCAGCGGCTCCCGTAGCGCCGGGACAGTGAGGGAAAAACTGTTTTTT. This encodes CASGSRSAGTVREKLFF.

This clonotype has just a few counts. The chain is built from TRBV28 and TRBJ2-1; TRBD2 agrees at 8 bases. Germline V gene sequence: CDR1 MDHEN, CDR2 SYDVKM. The CDR3 has 13 residues. The junction had 12 bases not matched to a gene; V was cut back by 10 bases and J by 10 bases. The CDR3 region has the DNA TGTGCCACGGGGACTAGTCTTAATTGGGAGCAGTTCTTC. Its protein product is CATGTSLNWEQFF.

The chain combines TRBV25-1 with TRBJ2-1; D might be TRBD1 or TRBD2, each matching 7 bases. The V gene lost 2 bases and the J gene lost 8 bases, with 13 bases spanning the gap. Germline values: CDR1 MGHDK, CDR2 SYGVNS. CDR3 length: 14 amino acids. The CDR3 protein is CASSEPGGVDEQFF. CDR3 DNA sequence: TGTGCCAGCAGTGAACCAGGGGGGGTCGATGAGCAGTTCTTC.

This clonotype appeared many times. The V and J genes are TRBV21-1 and TRBJ1-3. TRBV21-1 constitutes a pseudogene. This CDR3 is built from 16 residues. CDR3 in amino acids: CASSKVWYSSGNTIYF. Here the CDR3 DNA reads TGTGCCAGCAGCAAAGTCTGGTACAGCTCTGGAAACACCATATATTTT.

This clonotype was seen a handful of times. The junction shows a germline mismatch at one end, possibly a read error. V usage is TRBV2 and J usage is TRBJ2-1; 7 bases line up with TRBD2. Germline V gene lookup returns CDR1 SNHLY and CDR2 FYNNEI. The CDR3 totals 15 residues. The CDR3 region is CASREEGLAGNEQFF. The CDR3 DNA is TGTGCCAGCAGGGAAGAGGGATTAGCGGGCAATGAGCAGTTCTTC.

In nucleotides, the CDR3 is TGTGCCAGCAGCTTAGCGAGGGCAGGGGTCACCGGGGAGCTGTTTTTT. It encodes CASSLARAGVTGELFF. The rearrangement links TRBV7-2 to TRBJ2-2; TRBD1 is a possible D gene (6 bases). The CDR3 is 16 amino acids. Trimming removed 0 bases at V and 4 bases at J, with 12 bases between. The germline V gene encodes CDR1 SGHTA and CDR2 FQGNSA.